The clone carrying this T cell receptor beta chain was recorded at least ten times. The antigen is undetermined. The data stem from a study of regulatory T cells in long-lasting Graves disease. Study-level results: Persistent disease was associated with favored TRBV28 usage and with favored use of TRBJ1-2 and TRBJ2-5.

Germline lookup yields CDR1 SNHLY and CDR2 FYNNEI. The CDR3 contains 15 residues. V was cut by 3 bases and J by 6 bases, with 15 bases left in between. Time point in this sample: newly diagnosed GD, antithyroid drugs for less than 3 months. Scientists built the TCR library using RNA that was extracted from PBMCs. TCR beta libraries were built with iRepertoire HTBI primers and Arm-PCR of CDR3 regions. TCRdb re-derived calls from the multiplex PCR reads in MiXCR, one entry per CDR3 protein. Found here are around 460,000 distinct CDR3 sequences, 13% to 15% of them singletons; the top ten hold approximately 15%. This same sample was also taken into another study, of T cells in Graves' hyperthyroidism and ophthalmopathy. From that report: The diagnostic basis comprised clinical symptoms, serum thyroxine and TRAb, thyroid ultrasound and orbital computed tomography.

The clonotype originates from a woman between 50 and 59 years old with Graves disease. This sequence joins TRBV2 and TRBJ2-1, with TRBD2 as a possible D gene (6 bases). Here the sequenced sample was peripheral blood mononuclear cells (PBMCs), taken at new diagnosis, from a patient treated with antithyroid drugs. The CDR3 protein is CASSEAGRVANEQFF. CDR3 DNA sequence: TGTGCCAGCAGTGAGGCGGGGAGAGTAGCCAATGAGCAGTTCTTC.